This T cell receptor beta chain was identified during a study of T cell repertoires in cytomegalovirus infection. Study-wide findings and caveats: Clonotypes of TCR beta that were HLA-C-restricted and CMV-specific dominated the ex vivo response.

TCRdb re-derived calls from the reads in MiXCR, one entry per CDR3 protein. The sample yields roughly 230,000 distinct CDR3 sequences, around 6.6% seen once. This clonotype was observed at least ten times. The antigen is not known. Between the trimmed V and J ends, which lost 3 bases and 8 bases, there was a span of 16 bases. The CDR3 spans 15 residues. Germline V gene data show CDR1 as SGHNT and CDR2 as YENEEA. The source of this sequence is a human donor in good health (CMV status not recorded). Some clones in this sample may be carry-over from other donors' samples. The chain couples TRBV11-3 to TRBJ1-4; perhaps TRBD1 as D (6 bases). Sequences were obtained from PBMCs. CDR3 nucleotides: TGTGCCAGCAGCTTTCCAGGGGTTGCGAAAGAAAAACTGTTTTTT. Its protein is CASSFPGVAKEKLFF.